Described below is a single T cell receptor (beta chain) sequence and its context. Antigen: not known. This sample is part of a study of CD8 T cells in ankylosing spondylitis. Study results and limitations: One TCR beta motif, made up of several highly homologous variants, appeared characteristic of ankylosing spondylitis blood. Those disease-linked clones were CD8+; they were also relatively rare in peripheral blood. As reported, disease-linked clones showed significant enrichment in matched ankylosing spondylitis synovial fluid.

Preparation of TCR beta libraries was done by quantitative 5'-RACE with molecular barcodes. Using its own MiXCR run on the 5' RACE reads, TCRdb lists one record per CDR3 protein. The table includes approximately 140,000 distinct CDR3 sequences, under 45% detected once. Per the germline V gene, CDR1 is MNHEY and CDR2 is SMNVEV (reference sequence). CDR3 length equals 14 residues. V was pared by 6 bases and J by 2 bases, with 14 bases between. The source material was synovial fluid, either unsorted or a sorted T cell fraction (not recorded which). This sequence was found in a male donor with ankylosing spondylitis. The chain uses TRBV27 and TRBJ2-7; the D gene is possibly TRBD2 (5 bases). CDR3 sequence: CASRPWRPTYEQYF. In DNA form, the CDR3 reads TGTGCCAGCAGGCCCTGGAGGCCCACCTACGAGCAGTACTTC.